Described below is a single T cell receptor (beta chain) sequence and its context. The clone's antigen remains unknown. No clone much larger than this one lies a single base away; base qualities are absent. Including the terminal cysteine and phenylalanine, the CDR3 comprises 14 residues. Only CDR3 DNA remains: 42 bases, in frame from the first base. The V end gives up 11 bases and the J end 5 bases, leaving 12 bases in the junction not matched to a gene. The instrument given in TCRdb is Illumina HiSeq 1500. The public reads were reanalyzed by TCRdb: fastp trimming at Q25, MiXCR alignment, in-frame beta chains only. Each entry merges the rows of one CDR3 protein and shows their most common DNA and genes. This sample has approximately 500,000 distinct CDR3 sequences in its table, and approximately 17% of those were observed once. The ten largest clones add up to around 25% of the sample. This entry comes from a study of T cell repertoires in cytomegalovirus infection (dated by TCRdb to about 2019). Regarding the research as a whole: Donor HLA type was relevant to the analysis, as public TCR beta signatures indicated carriage of CMV infection together with the matching HLA type. Study-wide findings and limitations: Carriers of CMV infection plus the relevant HLA type were discriminated by the cumulative frequency of public TCR beta family members in the study cohort and in an independent roughly 370-donor cohort. The ex vivo response was dominated by HLA-C-restricted CMV-specific TCR beta clonotypes, which also provided the single most frequent clonotype in two of eight donors.

The sequence was obtained from a human donor in good health (CMV status not recorded). Some clones in this sample may be carry-over from other donors' samples. The sample taken for sequencing was CD8+ T cells from PBMCs. Recombination linked TRBV23-1 to TRBJ1-1; the central 9 bases match TRBD1. TRBV23-1 is an ORF, and what it does is uncertain. The nucleotide sequence reads TGCGCCGGAAATGCCGGGACAGGGTGTACTGAAGCTTTCTTT. The translation is CAGNAGTGCTEAFF.